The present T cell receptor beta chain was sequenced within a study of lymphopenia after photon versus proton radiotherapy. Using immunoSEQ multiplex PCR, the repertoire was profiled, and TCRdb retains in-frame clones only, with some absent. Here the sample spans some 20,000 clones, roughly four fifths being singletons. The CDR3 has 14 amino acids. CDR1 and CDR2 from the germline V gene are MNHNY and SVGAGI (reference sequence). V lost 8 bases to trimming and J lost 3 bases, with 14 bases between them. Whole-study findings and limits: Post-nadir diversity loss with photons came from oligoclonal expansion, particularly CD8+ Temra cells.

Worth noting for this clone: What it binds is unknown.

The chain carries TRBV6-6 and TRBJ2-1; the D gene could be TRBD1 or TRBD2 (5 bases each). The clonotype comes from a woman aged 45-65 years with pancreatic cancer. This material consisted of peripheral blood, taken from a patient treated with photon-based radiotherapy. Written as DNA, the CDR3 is TGTGCCAGCCTGGGGGATACGCACTACAATGAGCAGTTCTTC. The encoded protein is CASLGDTHYNEQFF.